This entry describes one T cell receptor beta chain. The antigen is unknown. This sample stems from a study of T cells after yellow fever vaccination. Study-wide results and limits: Shared CD4/CD8 clonotypes were a small share, likely from convergent recombination. Weaker, the secondary response peaked sooner, at day 5 versus 15.

In making TCR cDNA, 5'RACE template switching added a universal primer site and UMIs to it. TCRdb called the 5' RACE reads again in MiXCR, with one record for every CDR3 protein. Of hundreds of thousands of distinct CDR3 sequences in the sample, roughly an eighth are singletons; the top ten hold 2.5% to 4%. V shed 4 bases and J shed 2 bases, with 9 bases lying between them. This CDR3 is built from 14 residues. Per germline, CDR1 KGHSH and CDR2 LQKENI. The chain couples TRBV18 to TRBJ1-5; D is unclear. The clonotype originates from a man aged 18 to 35 who received the YFV17D yellow fever vaccine. Sequencing used CD4+ T cells sorted from PBMCs, obtained 15 days after the yellow fever booster vaccination. The CDR3: CASSLEWGNQPQHF. The CDR3 region has the DNA TGTGCCAGCTCACTCGAGTGGGGCAATCAGCCCCAGCATTTT.